This is a list of T cell receptor beta chains from one sample in a study of T cells in Graves' hyperthyroidism and ophthalmopathy. In TCRdb, the multiplex PCR reads were re-called with MiXCR into one record per CDR3 protein. The sample yields fewer than 850,000 distinct CDR3 sequences, approximately 15% seen once. The sequenced sample consisted of blood. The receptors shown here come from a man aged 50 or older with Graves' hyperthyroidism. CDR3s include the opening cysteine and the closing phenylalanine or tryptophan. Each record gives: D gene, J gene, CDR3 length, V gene, clone size, CDR3 protein, CDR3 DNA. A D gene is named only where the DNA matches it firmly. Clone size is stated in some rows and not others, as once, few, many or a class when expanded.

d_gene: -; j_gene: TRBJ2-7; len: 16; v_gene: TRBV11-2; abundance: -; CDR3aa: CASSLGGGEVPYEQYF; CDR3nt: TGTGCCAGCAGCTTGGGTGGGGGAGAGGTCCCCTACGAGCAGTACTTC
d_gene: -; j_gene: TRBJ1-4; len: 14; v_gene: TRBV27; abundance: many; CDR3aa: CASSLGRVGEKLFF; CDR3nt: TGTGCCAGCAGTTTAGGCAGGGTCGGTGAAAAACTGTTTTTT
d_gene: -; j_gene: TRBJ1-1; len: 14; v_gene: TRBV2; abundance: few; CDR3aa: CASTERQTNTEAFF; CDR3nt: TGTGCCAGCACGGAGCGACAAACGAACACTGAAGCTTTCTTT
d_gene: TRBD1; j_gene: TRBJ2-4; len: 14; v_gene: TRBV10-2; abundance: -; CDR3aa: CARSEVTGENIQYF; CDR3nt: TGCGCCAGAAGTGAAGTGACAGGGGAAAACATTCAGTACTTC
d_gene: TRBD1; j_gene: TRBJ2-2; len: 17; v_gene: TRBV24-1; abundance: many; CDR3aa: CATSDPDGQERTGELFF; CDR3nt: TGTGCCACCAGTGATCCCGACGGACAGGAGCGCACCGGGGAGCTGTTTTTT
d_gene: -; j_gene: TRBJ2-5; len: 15; v_gene: TRBV20-1; abundance: few; CDR3aa: CSARAPARGWETQYF; CDR3nt: TGCAGTGCTAGGGCCCCCGCGCGGGGCTGGGAGACCCAGTACTTC
d_gene: TRBD1; j_gene: TRBJ2-2; len: 16; v_gene: TRBV2; abundance: many; CDR3aa: CASSVYRGIITGELFF; CDR3nt: TGTGCCAGCAGTGTTTACAGGGGCATCATCACCGGGGAGCTGTTTTTT
d_gene: -; j_gene: TRBJ2-7; len: 13; v_gene: TRBV19; abundance: few; CDR3aa: CASSIIPSYEQYF; CDR3nt: TGTGCCAGTAGTATTATCCCCTCCTACGAGCAGTACTTC
d_gene: -; j_gene: TRBJ1-1; len: 15; v_gene: TRBV11-3; abundance: -; CDR3aa: CASSLEMGGNTEAFF; CDR3nt: TGTGCCAGCAGCTTAGAGATGGGAGGGAACACTGAAGCTTTCTTT
d_gene: -; j_gene: TRBJ1-1; len: 13; v_gene: TRBV27; abundance: many; CDR3aa: CASSFVRNTEAFF; CDR3nt: TGTGCCAGCAGTTTTGTCAGGAACACTGAAGCTTTCTTT
d_gene: TRBD2; j_gene: TRBJ2-7; len: 13; v_gene: TRBV6-1; abundance: -; CDR3aa: CASGAREGHEQYF; CDR3nt: TGTGCCAGCGGGGCGCGGGAGGGCCACGAGCAGTACTTC
d_gene: TRBD2; j_gene: TRBJ2-7; len: 17; v_gene: TRBV4-1; abundance: few; CDR3aa: CASSQDPPSGWSYEQYF; CDR3nt: TGCGCCAGCAGCCAAGATCCCCCTAGCGGGTGGTCCTACGAGCAGTACTTC
d_gene: TRBD2; j_gene: TRBJ2-4; len: 16; v_gene: TRBV20-1; abundance: -; CDR3aa: CSARDLVAGRDNIQYF; CDR3nt: TGCAGTGCTAGAGATCTGGTCGCTGGGAGGGACAACATTCAGTACTTC
d_gene: -; j_gene: TRBJ1-4; len: 15; v_gene: TRBV24-1; abundance: many; CDR3aa: CATSDRGSASEKLFF; CDR3nt: TGTGCCACCAGTGATAGGGGCAGTGCATCTGAAAAACTGTTTTTT
d_gene: -; j_gene: TRBJ1-2; len: 13; v_gene: TRBV20-1; abundance: -; CDR3aa: CSARSREGYGYTF; CDR3nt: TGCAGTGCTAGGAGCAGGGAGGGGTATGGCTACACCTTC
d_gene: TRBD2; j_gene: TRBJ2-7; len: 17; v_gene: TRBV28; abundance: many; CDR3aa: CASSLSLGASGSYEQYF; CDR3nt: TGTGCCAGCAGTTTATCTTTGGGGGCTAGCGGGAGCTACGAGCAGTACTTC